These T cell receptor beta chains were read from a single sample in a study of early T cells in non-severe SARS-CoV-2 infection. TCRdb re-derived calls from the 5' RACE reads in MiXCR, one entry per CDR3 protein. This sample has 80,000 or so distinct CDR3 sequences, with about 10% found just once. The input for sequencing was whole blood, taken at baseline. These receptors came from an adult who was a healthcare worker with PCR-confirmed SARS-CoV-2 infection or an uninfected control (not recorded which). The CDR3 runs from the conserved cysteine through the conserved F or W. A D gene is named only where the DNA matches it firmly. Clone size is given for some rows only: seen once, a few or many times, or a class if the clone is expanded.

>.|TRBV6-2/TRBV6-3|TRBJ2-7|TRBD2
TGTGCCAGCAGTCGGGAGGCCTTGGAGCAGTACTTC
CASSREALEQYF
>few|TRBV11-2|TRBJ2-1|TRBD2
TGTGCCAGCAGCTTTGTAGCGGGACACAATGAGCAGTTCTTC
CASSFVAGHNEQFF
>few|TRBV29-1|TRBJ1-1|TRBD1
TGCAGCGCGGGACAGGGATCGAACACTGAAGCTTTCTTT
CSAGQGSNTEAFF
>few|TRBV11-2|TRBJ1-2|.
TGTGCCAGCAGCTTAGATCGGGGGGTCCATGGCTACACCTTC
CASSLDRGVHGYTF
>.|TRBV29-1|TRBJ2-3|.
TGCAGCGCCGCCGGGACGGCCAGCACAGATACGCAGTATTTT
CSAAGTASTDTQYF
>.|TRBV13|TRBJ2-7|TRBD2
TGTGCCAGCAGCTTGGGTACTAGCGGGGCGACCGAGCAGTACTTC
CASSLGTSGATEQYF
>many|TRBV28|TRBJ1-5|TRBD1
TGTGCCAGCAGTACGACAGGGGGACGCAATCAGCCCCAGCATTTT
CASSTTGGRNQPQHF
>.|TRBV25-1|TRBJ1-2|.
TGTGCCAGCAGTGATGGCCAGCACTATGGCTACACCTTC
CASSDGQHYGYTF
>.|TRBV4-1|TRBJ1-4|.
TGCGCCAGCAGCCAAGATCAGGAGTTATATGAAAAACTGTTTTTT
CASSQDQELYEKLFF
>.|TRBV9|TRBJ2-2|TRBD2
TGTGCCAGCAGCGCCAGCGGGGGCGCCCGGGAGCTGTTTTTT
CASSASGGARELFF
>few|TRBV12-5|TRBJ2-1|.
TGTGCTAGTGGTTTGCCCGCGGCGCGGGGCAATGAGCAGTTCTTC
CASGLPAARGNEQFF
>few|TRBV6-5|TRBJ1-1|.
TGTGCCAGCAGTGGTCGAGGGGAAGCTTTCTTT
CASSGRGEAFF
>few|TRBV28|TRBJ1-4|.
TGTGCCAGCACCTCGTGGGGCCCTGAAAAACTGTTTTTT
CASTSWGPEKLFF
>few|TRBV15|TRBJ2-1|TRBD2
TGTGCCACCAGCAGGACTAGCGGGGGCTACAATGAGCAGTTCTTC
CATSRTSGGYNEQFF
>many|TRBV11-2|TRBJ2-3|.
TGTGCCAGCAGCTTCGGGGATACGCAGTATTTT
CASSFGDTQYF
>.|TRBV20-1|TRBJ2-2|TRBD1
TGCAGTGCTCCCCGGACAGGGGACACCGGGGAGCTGTTTTTT
CSAPRTGDTGELFF
>.|TRBV6-2/TRBV6-3|TRBJ2-7|.
TGTGCCAGCAAGACTTCGAGCTCCTACGAGCAGTACTTC
CASKTSSSYEQYF
>.|TRBV5-6|TRBJ1-6|TRBD1
TGTGCCAGCAGCCCCACAGGGGTAGATTCACCCCTCCACTTT
CASSPTGVDSPLHF
>few|TRBV2|TRBJ1-6|.
TGTGCCAGCAGTGAGGGACCCTATAATTCACCCCTCCACTTT
CASSEGPYNSPLHF
>few|TRBV20-1|TRBJ2-1|TRBD2
TGCAGTGCTGGATCCGGGACTAGCGGGGGGGCCGGCAATGAGCAGTTCTTC
CSAGSGTSGGAGNEQFF
>many|TRBV24-1|TRBJ2-1|.
TGTGCCACCAGTGAAACGGGACTTAATGAGCAGTTCTTC
CATSETGLNEQFF
>many|TRBV7-2|TRBJ2-1|TRBD2
TGTGCCAGCAGCTTAAATAGCGGGGGAGGCCTCTACAATGAGCAGTTCTTC
CASSLNSGGGLYNEQFF
>few|TRBV11-2|TRBJ1-2|.
TGTGCCAGCAGCTTAGTGCTAGTCAACTATGGCTACACCTTC
CASSLVLVNYGYTF
>.|TRBV27|TRBJ2-5|.
TGTGCCAGCAGTTGGACGGCCCCACGCCCCCAAGAGACCCAGTACTTC
CASSWTAPRPQETQYF
>few|TRBV20-1|TRBJ1-6|.
TGCAGTGCTAGACGCCGGACCAATTCACCCCTCCACTTT
CSARRRTNSPLHF
>.|TRBV30|TRBJ2-2|TRBD2
TGTGCCTGGAAATTCCCAGCGGGGGAAGCCGGGGAGCTGTTTTTT
CAWKFPAGEAGELFF
>.|TRBV29-1|TRBJ2-1|.
TGCAGCGTTAGAGAGCGAAGCTCCTACAATGAGCAGTTCTTC
CSVRERSSYNEQFF
>.|TRBV12-3/TRBV12-4|TRBJ1-2|.
TGTGCCAGCAGTTTCGACTACTTGGCGCACTATGGCTACACCTTC
CASSFDYLAHYGYTF
>.|TRBV24-1|TRBJ2-1|.
TGTGCCACCAGTGGCACGAAACACAATGAGCAGTTCTTC
CATSGTKHNEQFF
>.|TRBV3-1|TRBJ1-2|.
TGTGCCAGCAGCCAAGATCTCACCAACTATGGCTACACCTTC
CASSQDLTNYGYTF
>few|TRBV11-2|TRBJ1-3|.
TGTGCCAGCAGCTTAAAACTTAACTCTGGAAACACCATATATTTT
CASSLKLNSGNTIYF
>.|TRBV5-5|TRBJ1-1|.
TGTGCCAGCAGCTTGGGGGCAGGGAGGGACACTGAAGCTTTCTTT
CASSLGAGRDTEAFF
>.|TRBV3-1|TRBJ2-5|.
TGTGCCAGCAGCCAATTTATAGCGAAAGAGACCCAGTACTTC
CASSQFIAKETQYF
>few|TRBV11-2|TRBJ2-3|.
TGTGCCAGCAGCCCAAGCGGTTATACGCAGTATTTT
CASSPSGYTQYF
>few|TRBV5-1|TRBJ2-1|TRBD2
TGCGCCAGCAGCTTGGACGGGACTAGGCAGTTCTTC
CASSLDGTRQFF
>.|TRBV2|TRBJ2-5|.
TGTGCCAGCAGCCCCCATGAGACCCAGTACTTC
CASSPHETQYF
>.|TRBV11-2|TRBJ2-7|.
TGTGCCAGCACCTTAGCCAGATTCTCTTACGAGCAGTACTTC
CASTLARFSYEQYF
>.|TRBV6-5|TRBJ2-3|.
TGTGCCAGCAGGAGGGGAGATACGCAGTATTTT
CASRRGDTQYF
>.|TRBV6-2/TRBV6-3|TRBJ1-1|.
TGTGCCAGCAGTTACGACTATTACGGGGAGAACACTGAAGCTTTCTTT
CASSYDYYGENTEAFF
>.|TRBV7-9|TRBJ2-1|TRBD2
TGTGCCAGCAGCTTAGACGCGACTAGCATCCGGTACAATGAGCAGTTCTTC
CASSLDATSIRYNEQFF
>many|TRBV12-5|TRBJ2-3|.
TGTGCTAGTGGTTTGCATCCAGGGACAGATACGCAGTATTTT
CASGLHPGTDTQYF
>few|TRBV7-9|TRBJ2-7|.
TGTGCCAGCAGCTTAATTGACGAGCAGTACTTC
CASSLIDEQYF
>many|TRBV12-5|TRBJ1-3|TRBD1
TGTGCTAGTGGTTTCGGGACAGGGGCTGGAAACACCATATATTTT
CASGFGTGAGNTIYF
>few|TRBV12-3/TRBV12-4|TRBJ1-2|.
TGTGCCAGCACCTTTAGTGGAGCGGTCAACTATGGCTACACCTTC
CASTFSGAVNYGYTF
>.|TRBV29-1|TRBJ2-1|TRBD1
TGCAGCGTAGTTCCGGGACAGGCCGGCAATGAGCAGTTCTTC
CSVVPGQAGNEQFF
>.|TRBV6-2/TRBV6-3|TRBJ2-1|TRBD1
TGTGCCAGCAGATTACATGGGGACAGAGTCTACAATGAGCAGTTCTTC
CASRLHGDRVYNEQFF
>.|TRBV11-1|TRBJ2-6|.
TGTGCCAGCAGCTCAAGGACTGATTCTGGGGCCAACGTCCTGACTTTC
CASSSRTDSGANVLTF
>few|TRBV28|TRBJ2-1|.
TGTGCCAGCAGTTTCGCAGCCCCAAATGAGCAGTTCTTC
CASSFAAPNEQFF
>many|TRBV4-1|TRBJ2-5|.
TGCGCCAGCAGCCAAGGACATAGGGAGACCCAGTACTTC
CASSQGHRETQYF
>many|TRBV11-2|TRBJ2-3|TRBD2
TGTGCCAGCAGCTCACTAGCGGGGGGTAGCACAGATACGCAGTATTTT
CASSSLAGGSTDTQYF
>.|TRBV6-5|TRBJ2-1|.
TGTGCCAGCAGCTCACTGCGGGGGCGGACGCTGCATGAGCAGTTCTTC
CASSSLRGRTLHEQFF
>.|TRBV28|TRBJ1-1|.
TGTGCCAGCAGTGGCGGTTACACTGAAGCTTTCTTT
CASSGGYTEAFF
>many|TRBV10-1|TRBJ2-7|.
TGCGCCAGCAGTGAGTCGAGGGCCGATTATTTCTACGAGCAGTACTTC
CASSESRADYFYEQYF
>few|TRBV30|TRBJ2-1|TRBD1
TGTGCCTGGAGTGAGGGGGCTCGCAATGAGCAGTTCTTC
CAWSEGARNEQFF
>.|TRBV6-4|TRBJ2-2|.
TGTGCCAGCAAAGGAGGGGACACCGGGGAGCTGTTTTTT
CASKGGDTGELFF
>.|TRBV6-1|TRBJ2-7|.
TGTGCCAGCAAGGCTGTAGGACTACCCTACGAGCAGTACTTC
CASKAVGLPYEQYF
>few|TRBV7-2|TRBJ2-7|TRBD1
TGTGCCAGCAGCTTAGTACCGGGACAGGGGTACGAGCAGTACTTC
CASSLVPGQGYEQYF
>few|TRBV29-1|TRBJ2-2|TRBD2
TGCAGCGTGGGAGGGGAAACCGGGGAGCTGTTTTTT
CSVGGETGELFF
>.|TRBV2|TRBJ1-1|.
TGTGCCAGCAGTGAAGTCGAATCCAACACTGAAGCTTTCTTT
CASSEVESNTEAFF